This T cell receptor beta chain was identified in a study of T cell responses to AZD1222 COVID-19 vaccine. In the study overall: Second doses were pooled across both intervals (about 4 or about 12 weeks).

The repertoire was sequenced with immunoSEQ multiplex PCR; TCRdb's copy has only in-frame clones and lacks some. The sample has approximately 150,000 clones, roughly 92% seen once. Comments on this clone: Antigen unknown.

V lost 1 base to trimming and J lost 0 bases; unmatched junction nucleotides: 2. Germline V gene sequence: CDR1 KGHSH, CDR2 LQKENI. The CDR3 is 15 amino acids. Study findings and constraints: The reported proportion of spike-specific TCRs targeting unmutated variant regions was nearly half. Just a handful of people given AZD1222 tested seropositive at baseline. White British donors predominated, females outnumbered males, and clonal diversity was possibly underestimated.

The sequence was collected from an adult in good health. The sample in question was peripheral blood, obtained on day 0 of AZD1222 vaccination. This chain uses TRBV18 with TRBJ1-1; TRBD1 matches at 7 bases. CDR3 nucleotide sequence: TGTGCCAGCTCACCACGGACAGGACTGAACACTGAAGCTTTCTTT. It specifies CASSPRTGLNTEAFF.